The following is a T cell receptor beta chain sequence with its context. Its specific antigen is unknown. Base quality data are lacking; no much larger clone is found one base away. The immunoSEQ Assay, a bias-controlled multiplex PCR, was used to amplify TCRbeta CDR3 regions from genomic DNA. In the source study's methods: The number of nucleated cells in each sample was estimated from the amplification of reference gene primers within the assay. To quantify the absolute abundance of each unique TCRbeta CDR3 rearrangement, sequence reads were collapsed and filtered. For each sample, productive Simpson clonality was calculated by taking the square root of Simpson's diversity index across productive rearrangements. TCRdb took over this immuneACCESS table, retaining in-frame rearrangements with V and J assigned. Such tables are incomplete; in checked studies, under half of the missing clones stem from an unresolved V gene, and the remainder is unexplained. Clone size and the V and J calls come from that table; the DNA yielded D and trimming. The sample contains some 120,000 clones, around 83% of them found a single time. In total, the top ten clones hold around 4.5% of the sample.

These data are taken from a study of blood T cell repertoires in COVID-19 (dated by TCRdb to the early 2020s). Background on the whole study: Samples covering the acute and convalescent phases of COVID-19 were provided by collaborators in the United States, Italy and Spain. The material from the prospective study consisted of cDNA or gDNA derived from T cells, B-cell-depleted T cells, or PBMCs. Deeply sampled blood TCRbeta repertoires from subjects exposed to, actively infected with, or recovered from COVID-19 were included in the dataset. The repertoires were released in a freely available public database intended as a resource for research on the immune response to SARS-CoV-2. The samples were drawn from the first 160 participants of the ongoing ImmuneRACE study and from 1,254 subjects provided by 6 global collaborators. Sample metadata almost always included a de-identified subject ID, COVID-19 status, age in years and sex. Where HLA class I and class II types were available, the types were taken from metadata supplied by the sample provider, not from assay-based typing. General conclusions and limits of the study: The amount of clinical and demographic metadata varied by source and participant and was provided uncurated.

Whole blood was collected in K2EDTA tubes by collaborating institutions according to the institutions' own protocols. Collaborator samples were shipped for TCRbeta analysis as frozen whole blood, isolated PBMCs, or DNA extracted from either sample type. V loses 6 bases at its end and J loses 6 bases; junction bases beyond the gene matches: 9. CDR1 and CDR2, per the germline V gene, are KGHSH and LQKENI. CDR3 length: 14 amino acids, cysteine to phenylalanine. The DNA shown is the 42-base CDR3, in frame from base 1. The TCR sequence derives from a human donor in a cohort sampled during active COVID-19. The sequence is built from TRBV18 and TRBJ2-7; TRBD1 agrees with 9 junctional bases. Sequenced sample: peripheral blood. Read as DNA, the sequence is TGTGCCAGCTCCCTAGACAGGGGGGCCCGCGAGCAGTACTTC. Protein translation: CASSLDRGAREQYF.